Sequencing of this TCR beta chain was carried out in a study of pediatric ulcerative colitis. On the study more broadly: Disease was pancolitis in more than five and left-sided in two, histology-confirmed. Study-wide results and caveats: Blood-rectal clonal overlap within each person was significantly higher in ulcerative colitis patients than controls. A couple of patients had blood samples with substantially reduced template counts.

The table came from immunoSEQ multiplex PCR; TCRdb's copy has only in-frame clones and leaves some out. The sample carries about 24,000 clones, 55% to 75% recorded once. Rectal tissue came from one to two pinch biopsies taken at colonoscopy. Comment on this clone: The antigen remains undetermined.

Material: gut tissue. The receptor comes from a boy aged 5-17 years with severe ulcerative colitis.

The CDR3 spells CSVDTTDTQYF. As DNA, the CDR3 is TGCAGCGTTGATACCACAGATACGCAGTATTTT. The genes are TRBV29-1 and TRBJ2-3; D unclear. Germline CDR1 reads SQVTM; CDR2 reads ANQGSEA. Trimming cost V 3 bases and J 2 bases, with 3 bases left between them. CDR3 length: 11 residues.